A single sample is the source of the 6 T cell receptor beta chains below, sequenced in a study of T cells in localized non-small cell lung cancer. Profiling relied on immunoSEQ multiplex PCR, and the TCRdb table lists in-frame clones only, not all of them. The sample contains 30,000 to 40,000 clones, more than 75% of which appear only once. Sequences were derived from peripheral blood, sampled before any cancer treatment. The receptors originated from a male donor at least 60 years old with stage II squamous cell lung carcinoma.

In this sample, this clone turned up a few times. V and J are TRBV5-1 and TRBJ1-1; no clear D gene. V lost 3 bases, J lost 3 bases, and 6 bases lay in between. CDR1 and CDR2 (germline): SGHRS, YFSETQ. The CDR3 consists of 12 residues. CDR3 bases: TGCGCCAGCAGCTCTGGGTACACTGAAGCTTTCTTT. Encoded protein: CASSSGYTEAFF.

This clone was seen a handful of times. This chain connects TRBV27 to TRBJ1-2; D gene ambiguous. Germline-derived CDR1 and CDR2 are MNHEY and SMNVEV (reference sequence). V was clipped by 5 bases and J by 2 bases, with 9 bases between them. The CDR3 consists of 13 residues. The CDR3 loop is CASSPSVNYGYTF. The CDR3 nucleotides read TGTGCCAGCAGTCCCTCGGTAAACTATGGCTACACCTTC.

V and J are TRBV6-1 and TRBJ1-1, with D hard to call. V shed 1 base and J shed 2 bases, with 11 bases lying between them. CDR1 MNHNS and CDR2 SASEGT come from the germline V gene. The CDR3 extends over 15 amino acids. CDR3 DNA sequence: TGTGCCAGCAGTGAAGTAGGGCAACTCAACACTGAAGCTTTCTTT. Translating it yields CASSEVGQLNTEAFF.

This chain connects TRBV30 to TRBJ1-4; 9 bases map to TRBD1. CDR1 is GTSNPN and CDR2 is SVGIG in the germline V gene (reference sequence). After removal of 2 bases from V and 5 bases from J, the junction contained 6 bases not matched to a gene. CDR3 length: 15 amino acids. The CDR3 is CAWSLYRGRNEKLFF. CDR3 nucleotides: TGTGCCTGGAGTCTATACAGGGGGCGAAATGAAAAACTGTTTTTT. The full variable domain, completed using reference TRBV30 and TRBJ1-4, is SQTIHQWPATLVQPVGSPLSLECTVEGTSNPNLYWYRQAAGRGLQLLFYSVGIGQISSEVPQNLSASRPQDRQFILSSKKLLLSDSGFYLCAWSLYRGRNEKLFFGSGTQLSVL.

This chain uses TRBV5-8 with TRBJ2-3; maybe TRBD2 (6 bases). Trimming removed 1 base at V and 3 bases at J, with 6 bases between. This CDR3 has 13 residues. Germline CDR1 and CDR2: SGHTS and YDEGEE. Written as DNA, the CDR3 is TGTGCCAGCAGCTTGCTAGCGACAGATACGCAGTATTTT. Its protein product is CASSLLATDTQYF.

This chain connects TRBV30 to TRBJ1-4; no clear D gene. This CDR3 has 13 amino acids. Germline V CDR1 and CDR2: GTSNPN, SVGIG (reference sequence). V was shortened by 3 bases and J by 6 bases, with 11 bases between the two germline ends. The DNA for the CDR3 is TGTGCCTGGAGGACACAGCACTATGAAAAACTGTTTTTT. Translating gives CAWRTQHYEKLFF.